The 22 T cell receptor beta chains below come from one sample, sequenced in a study of CD8+CD57+ T cells in acquired aplastic anemia. Patients picked for sequencing had shown CD8+CD57+ cell expansion detected by flow cytometry. Template material for TCR beta VDJ and CDR3 profiling consisted of genomic DNA. Via MiXCR, TCRdb re-called the reads, giving one row per CDR3 protein. This repertoire shows 150,000 to 170,000 distinct CDR3 sequences, 40% to 65% found once; its top ten account for about 12%. Sample: sorted CD4+, CD8+, or CD8+CD57+ T cells (not recorded which) from PBMCs. Source of these receptors: a human donor with aplastic anemia.

DNA for the CDR3: TGCGCCAGCAGTGAGCCGTTTTTGGGGTTCGAGCAGTACTTC. Translating it yields CASSEPFLGFEQYF. This rearrangement joins TRBV10-2 to TRBJ2-7; D unclear. In germline, CDR1 is WSHSY, CDR2 SAAADI. V lost 2 bases to trimming and J lost 6 bases, with 14 bases between them. This CDR3 has 14 residues.

The V call is TRBV4-2, the J call TRBJ2-7; 7 bases fit TRBD1. V lost 1 base to trimming and J lost 3 bases; unmatched junction nucleotides: 6. The length of the CDR3 is 15 residues. CDR1 LGHNA and CDR2 YNFKEQ come from the germline V gene. CDR3 sequence reads: CASSQGQGGYYEQYF. The CDR3, as DNA: TGTGCCAGCAGCCAAGGGCAAGGGGGCTACTACGAGCAGTACTTC.

This clonotype appeared many times. This chain links TRBV6-1 with TRBJ2-5, with 9 nucleotides matching TRBD1. This CDR3 is 15 amino acids long. Germline CDR1 and CDR2: MNHNS and SASEGT. The J segment lost 1 base and the V segment lost 4 bases, leaving 4 bases of the junction unmatched. The CDR3 loop is CASSVNRGPQETQYF. CDR3 DNA: TGTGCCAGCAGTGTGAACAGGGGGCCCCAAGAGACCCAGTACTTC.

The chain carries TRBV10-3 and TRBJ2-7; tentative D call: TRBD1 (5 bases). The CDR3 covers 14 residues. The germline V gene has CDR1 ENHRY and CDR2 SYGVKD. V lost 4 bases, J lost 0 bases, and 10 bases lay in between. CDR3 loop: CAISVADTSYEQYF. CDR3 in DNA: TGTGCCATCAGTGTCGCGGACACCTCCTACGAGCAGTACTTC.

The rearrangement joins TRBV7-9 to TRBJ2-1; no definite D call. CDR1 SEHNR and CDR2 FQNEAQ come from the germline V gene (reference sequence). CDR3 length: 13 amino acids. V lost 3 bases and J 4 bases, leaving 7 bases between the germline ends. Here the CDR3 reads CASSLTEYNEQFF. The CDR3 DNA sequence: TGTGCCAGCAGCTTGACTGAATACAATGAGCAGTTCTTC. Full variable domain (outside the CDR3, taken from reference TRBV7-9 and TRBJ2-1): DTGVSQNPRHKITKRGQNVTFRCDPISEHNRLYWYRQTLGQGPEFLTYFQNEAQLEKSRLLSDRFSAERPKGSFSTLEIQRTEQGDSAMYLCASSLTEYNEQFFGPGTRLTVL.

This clonotype was seen repeatedly, ten times or more. V is TRBV7-9 and J is TRBJ1-2, with no clear D. Germline-derived CDR1 and CDR2 are SEHNR and FQNEAQ (reference sequence). Trimming cost V 3 bases and J 1 base, with 9 bases left between them. CDR3 size: 14 residues. The CDR3 protein is CASSLDDGNYGYTF. The DNA of the CDR3 is TGTGCCAGCAGCTTGGATGACGGTAACTATGGCTACACCTTC.

V gene TRBV10-2 combines with J gene TRBJ1-5; no definite D call. Deletions cut 3 bases from V and 1 base from J, with 7 bases between. The CDR3 length is 14 residues. The germline V gene has CDR1 WSHSY and CDR2 SAAADI. The CDR3 is CASSEGRSNQPQHF. The CDR3 coding sequence is TGCGCCAGCAGTGAAGGTCGGAGCAATCAGCCCCAGCATTTT.

This clonotype was seen repeatedly, ten times or more. V is TRBV20-1 and J is TRBJ2-3, with 9 bases fitting TRBD2. The V and J ends lost 0 bases and 2 bases, in that order; junction bases with no gene match: 12. CDR3 length: 18 residues. The germline CDR1 and CDR2 sequences are DFQATT and SNEGSKA (reference sequence). The CDR3 is CSARDLFVIAGVTDTQYF. Here the CDR3 DNA reads TGCAGTGCTAGAGACCTCTTTGTGATAGCGGGGGTCACAGATACGCAGTATTTT.

The sample holds a few counts of this clonotype. This chain joins TRBV20-1 and TRBJ2-4; D is possibly TRBD2 (6 bases). V was trimmed by 1 base and J by 0 bases, leaving 16 bases between them. The CDR3 totals 17 residues. Germline-derived CDR1 and CDR2 are DFQATT and SNEGSKA (reference sequence). The CDR3 region is CSARGSEGLIAKNIQYF. The CDR3 region has the DNA TGCAGTGCTAGAGGTTCGGAGGGATTGATAGCCAAAAACATTCAGTACTTC.

This clonotype was seen at least ten times. V gene TRBV29-1 combines with J gene TRBJ2-3, with D maybe TRBD1 (5 bases). This CDR3 has 13 residues. Germline V gene data show CDR1 as SQVTM and CDR2 as ANQGSEA. V was pared by 5 bases and J by 2 bases, with 11 bases between. The CDR3 region has the DNA TGCAGCGTTAAAAGGGGTGACACAGATACGCAGTATTTT. Translated, it gives CSVKRGDTDTQYF.

This clonotype was seen many times. The rearrangement uses TRBV5-6 and TRBJ1-1, with unresolved D. The V and J ends lost 3 bases and 4 bases respectively, with 13 bases between them. This CDR3 is 14 amino acids long. The germline V gene encodes CDR1 SGHDT and CDR2 YYEEEE. The CDR3 loop reads CASSSLSWGTEAFF. The CDR3 region has the DNA TGTGCCAGCAGCTCTCTATCATGGGGCACTGAAGCTTTCTTT.

The CDR3 bases are TGTGCCACCAGCAGGCTCGGGTGGAGCTCTGGAAACACCATATATTTT. Residues: CATSRLGWSSGNTIYF. V is TRBV15 and J is TRBJ1-3; D not certain. V was trimmed by 3 bases and J by 0 bases, leaving 12 bases between them. CDR3 size: 16 residues. Looked up from germline, CDR1 is LNHNV and CDR2 is YYDKDF (reference sequence).

As to this clonotype: One end of the junction varies from germline; a read error may be responsible. V gene TRBV24-1 combines with J gene TRBJ2-1; TRBD1 might be the D (6 bases). The J call is in doubt because the DNA end fits TRBJ2-7 better. Per the germline V gene, CDR1 is KGHDR and CDR2 is SFDVKD. This CDR3 has 16 residues. Written as DNA, the CDR3 is TGTGCCTCCAGTGATTCTAGGACAGTCCGTTACAATGAGCAGTACTTC. Translating it yields CASSDSRTVRYNEQYF.

The chain has TRBV10-2 and TRBJ1-3, with D possibly matching TRBD1 (6 bases). Trimming removed 8 bases at V and 3 bases at J, with 11 bases between. This CDR3 has 13 residues. Germline V gene lookup returns CDR1 WSHSY and CDR2 SAAADI. CDR3 DNA: TGCGCCAGCGGTGTCAGGGGTGGAAACACCATATATTTT. Its protein is CASGVRGGNTIYF.

The V and J genes are TRBV15 and TRBJ2-3; D is uncertain. This CDR3 is 14 amino acids long. Trimming stripped 3 bases from V and 2 bases from J, with 9 bases between. Per the germline V gene, CDR1 is LNHNV and CDR2 is YYDKDF (reference sequence). Here the CDR3 reads CATSSEVYTDTQYF. The CDR3 DNA reads as TGTGCCACCAGCAGCGAAGTTTACACAGATACGCAGTATTTT. Looking up the rest from reference TRBV15 and TRBJ2-3 gives the full variable domain: DAMVIQNPRYQVTQFGKPVTLSCSQTLNHNVMYWYQQKSSQAPKLLFHYYDKDFNNEADTPDNFQSRRPNTSFCFLDIRSPGLGDTAMYLCATSSEVYTDTQYFGPGTRLTVL.

This clonotype was picked up many times. The chain couples TRBV20-1 to TRBJ1-1, with 7 bases identical to TRBD1. Germline V CDR1 and CDR2: DFQATT, SNEGSKA (reference sequence). The CDR3 is made up of 15 amino acids. V was clipped by 0 bases and J by 1 base; unmatched bases: 5. DNA for the CDR3: TGCAGTGCTAGAGATGGACAGGCCGGGAACACTGAAGCTTTCTTT. As protein: CSARDGQAGNTEAFF.

The chain couples TRBV7-3 to TRBJ2-2; a possible D gene is TRBD1 (5 bases). Germline CDR1 reads SGHTA; CDR2 reads FQGTGA. V lost 2 bases and J 5 bases, leaving 12 bases between the germline ends. This CDR3 is built from 15 residues. The CDR3 coding sequence is TGTGCCAGCAGCTTACAATACTCAGGGACCGGGGAGCTGTTTTTT. This codes for CASSLQYSGTGELFF.

The chain carries TRBV29-1 and TRBJ2-2; TRBD1 aligns across 7 bases. Unmatched junction bases numbered 4, after V lost 6 bases and J lost 6 bases. The V gene's germline CDR1 is SQVTM and CDR2 ANQGSEA. The CDR3 has 12 residues. Here the CDR3 reads CSVKQGAGELFF. The CDR3 DNA follows: TGCAGCGTGAAGCAGGGGGCCGGGGAGCTGTTTTTT.

The chain recombines TRBV2 with TRBJ2-4, with D perhaps TRBD1 (5 bases). CDR1 is SNHLY, CDR2 FYNNEI, per germline. The CDR3 is 18 residues long. V was shortened by 2 bases and J by 0 bases, with 17 bases between the two germline ends. CDR3 sequence reads: CASSERVRVQGAKNIQYF. CDR3 sequence (DNA): TGTGCCAGCAGTGAACGGGTCAGGGTGCAGGGAGCCAAAAACATTCAGTACTTC. The full variable domain, in which reference TRBV2 and TRBJ2-4 provide the parts outside the CDR3, is EPEVTQTPSHQVTQMGQEVILRCVPISNHLYFYWYRQILGQKVEFLVSFYNNEISEKSEIFDDQFSVERPDGSNFTLKIRSTKLEDSAMYFCASSERVRVQGAKNIQYFGAGTRLSVL.

This clonotype was picked up many times. The chain couples TRBV12-3 or TRBV12-4 to TRBJ1-5, with D possibly TRBD1 on 5 matching bases. V was trimmed by 3 bases and J by 6 bases, leaving 12 bases between them. The CDR3 consists of 14 residues. The CDR3 here is CASSFSREGQPQHF. In DNA, the CDR3 is TGTGCCAGCAGTTTCTCCAGGGAGGGTCAGCCCCAGCATTTT.

Regarding this clonotype: This could be a read error, since a much larger clone is one nucleotide away. The conserved phenylalanine or tryptophan is not found at the CDR3 terminus, so this likely reflects a read error. The CDR3 is CASSREEWVRSNQPQHS. In DNA, the CDR3 is TGTGCCAGCAGCCGAGAGGAGTGGGTACGCAGCAATCAGCCCCAGCATTCT. This chain connects TRBV6-1 to TRBJ1-5; D call uncertain. The V and J ends lost 6 bases and 1 base respectively, with 19 bases between them. Germline assignment: CDR1 MNHNS and CDR2 SASEGT. CDR3 length: 17 amino acids.

The chain employs TRBV24-1 and TRBJ2-7, with D possibly being TRBD1 (6 bases). The V gene's germline CDR1 is KGHDR and CDR2 SFDVKD. Trimming cost V 3 bases and J 6 bases, with 17 bases left between them. This CDR3 region has 15 residues. This chain's CDR3 is CATSDPSDLGGEQYF. As DNA, the CDR3 is TGTGCCACCAGTGATCCCTCGGACCTAGGGGGCGAGCAGTACTTC.